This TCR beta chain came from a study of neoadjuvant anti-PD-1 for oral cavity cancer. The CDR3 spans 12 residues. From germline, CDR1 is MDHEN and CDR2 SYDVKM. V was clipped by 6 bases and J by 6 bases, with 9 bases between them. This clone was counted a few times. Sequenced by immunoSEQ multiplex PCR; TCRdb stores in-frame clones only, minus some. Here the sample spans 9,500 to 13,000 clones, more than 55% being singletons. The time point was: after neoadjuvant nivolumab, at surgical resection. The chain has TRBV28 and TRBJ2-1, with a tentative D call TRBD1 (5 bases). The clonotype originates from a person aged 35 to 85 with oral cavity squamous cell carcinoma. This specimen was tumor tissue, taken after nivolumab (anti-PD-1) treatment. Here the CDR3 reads CASRVGRNEQFF. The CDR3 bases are TGTGCCAGCAGAGTGGGGCGCAATGAGCAGTTCTTC.